This T cell receptor (beta chain) stems from a study of human T cells and chemical hapten exposure. The CDR3 totals 17 residues. CDR1 is MNHEY, CDR2 SMNVEV, per germline (reference sequence). V lost 6 bases, J lost 2 bases, and 14 bases stayed unmatched. This clonotype was detected ten times or more. Regarding time point: patch test 3, about 24 weeks after DPC sensitization. Treatment: therapeutic diphenylcyclopropenone sensitization with weekly scalp DPC. Total RNA was isolated from whole blood that had not been fractionated. Original processing methods: A per-sample median of roughly 91,000 TCRs was observed, with a range of about 23,224 to 750,000. TCRdb independently ran MiXCR on the RACE reads; one entry per CDR3 protein. These V and J calls rely on TCRdb rather than the paper's analysis. The sample shows roughly 71,000 distinct CDR3 sequences, 11% of them seen only once.

The chain employs TRBV27 and TRBJ2-3; 7 positions agree with TRBD2. This sequence was found in a woman between 45 and 60 years old with alopecia areata. Some clones in this sample may be carry-over from other donors' samples. Specimen: whole blood, collected in connection with sensitization to the hapten diphenylcyclopropenone (DPC). The CDR3 DNA follows: TGTGCCAGCAGACCAACCCCTAGCGGACGGCCCACAGATACGCAGTATTTT. This gives the protein CASRPTPSGRPTDTQYF.